Each of the 27 T cell receptor beta chains below was sequenced from the same sample in a study of T cell responses to AZD1222 COVID-19 vaccine. Produced via immunoSEQ multiplex PCR; TCRdb's table is partial and in-frame only. Here the sample spans around 120,000 clones, about 79% being singletons. This specimen was peripheral blood, taken 28 days after the second AZD1222 dose. The source is an adult who received the AZD1222 COVID-19 vaccine.

The chain uses TRBV4-3 and TRBJ1-5; 7 nucleotides agree with TRBD1. The trim removed 1 base at V and 1 base at J, leaving 4 bases unmatched. This CDR3 has 16 residues. Germline V gene sequence: CDR1 LGHNA, CDR2 YSLEER. In DNA, the CDR3 is TGCGCCAGCAGCCAAGGGGGAGGGGGCAGCAATCAGCCCCAGCATTTT. It encodes CASSQGGGGSNQPQHF.

The genes are TRBV2 and TRBJ1-6; 7 positions agree with TRBD1. Unmatched junction bases numbered 8, after V lost 2 bases and J lost 7 bases. This CDR3 contains 16 residues. The germline CDR1 and CDR2 sequences are SNHLY and FYNNEI. The DNA for the CDR3 is TGTGCCAGCAGTGAAAGGGGGCCCCGAGGGAATTCACCCCTCCACTTT. Its protein is CASSERGPRGNSPLHF.

The rearrangement links TRBV3-1 (or the pseudogene TRBV3-2) to TRBJ2-7; D remains unclear. The CDR3 has 14 amino acids. Germline V CDR1 and CDR2: LGHDT, YNNKEL (reference sequence). Trimming cost V 4 bases and J 1 base, with 11 bases left between them. The chain's CDR3 is CASSPYGQSYEQYF. The CDR3 DNA sequence: TGTGCCAGCAGCCCCTACGGGCAATCCTACGAGCAGTACTTC.

This clone occurred many times. This chain connects TRBV11-2 to TRBJ1-6; D remains ambiguous. The CDR3 covers 16 residues. Between the trimmed V and J ends, which lost 5 bases and 6 bases, there was a span of 17 bases. Germline V gene data show CDR1 as SGHAT and CDR2 as FQNNGV. The CDR3 is CASSPAGFSSNSPLHF. In nucleotides, the CDR3 is TGTGCCAGCAGCCCAGCCGGGTTTTCTTCTAATTCACCCCTCCACTTT. Filled out from reference TRBV11-2 and TRBJ1-6, the complete variable domain reads EAGVAQSPRYKIIEKRQSVAFWCNPISGHATLYWYQQILGQGPKLLIQFQNNGVVDDSQLPKDRFSAERLKGVDSTLKIQPAKLEDSAVYLCASSPAGFSSNSPLHFGNGTRLTVT.

V gene TRBV3-1 (or the pseudogene TRBV3-2) combines with J gene TRBJ1-5, with 10 bases lining up with TRBD1. The CDR3 covers 14 residues. Germline CDR1 LGHDT, CDR2 YNNKEL (reference sequence). With V trimmed by 5 bases and J by 6 bases, 4 bases remained unmatched. The chain's CDR3 is CASSSGTGVQPQHF. In DNA form, the CDR3 reads TGTGCCAGCAGCTCCGGGACAGGGGTTCAGCCCCAGCATTTT.

The gene calls are TRBV5-1 and TRBJ1-2; 9 bases are shared with TRBD1. This CDR3 is 14 amino acids long. Germline V gives CDR1 SGHRS, CDR2 YFSETQ. V trimming: 6 bases; J trimming: 7 bases; junction bases outside the gene matches: 10. CDR3 DNA: TGCGCCAGCACAGAAACGGGACAGGGAGGTGGCTACACCTTC. Protein sequence: CASTETGQGGGYTF.

This chain connects TRBV28 to TRBJ1-6; D unresolved. CDR3 size: 16 residues. Germline V gene lookup returns CDR1 MDHEN and CDR2 SYDVKM. Trimming took off 7 bases at V and 5 bases at J, with 18 bases between the two ends. CDR3 sequence (DNA): TGTGCCAGCAACCACCTCGCAGGAGGAAATAATTCACCCCTCCACTTT. It is translated as CASNHLAGGNNSPLHF.

The chain carries TRBV19 and TRBJ1-2, with 7 bases identical to TRBD1. The J segment lost 2 bases and the V segment lost 5 bases, leaving 8 bases of the junction unmatched. CDR1 LNHDA and CDR2 SQIVND come from the germline V gene (reference sequence). The CDR3 has 15 amino acids. CDR3 region: CASSFSDRVNYGYTF. The CDR3 DNA is TGTGCCAGTAGTTTCTCCGACAGGGTCAACTATGGCTACACCTTC.

The genes are TRBV12-1 and TRBJ2-1; TRBD1, as called in the table, went unchecked against the DNA. TRBV12-1 counts as a pseudogene. The CDR3 is 14 residues long. The CDR3 bases are TGTGCCAGCAGCCCTTCGGACAACCACAATGAGCAGTTCTTC. It specifies CASSPSDNHNEQFF.

V usage is TRBV7-2 and J usage is TRBJ2-6; D unresolved. V dropped 8 bases and J dropped 4 bases, with 9 bases sitting between them. The CDR3 has 13 amino acids. The germline CDR1 and CDR2 sequences are SGHTA and FQGNSA. The CDR3 region has the DNA TGTGCCAGCTCACCACAGGGGGCCAACGTCCTGACTTTC. Translation: CASSPQGANVLTF.

This chain joins TRBV6-5 and TRBJ1-2; D unclear. Trimming took off 0 bases at V and 0 bases at J, with 8 bases between the two ends. The CDR3 has 15 residues. Germline V gene data show CDR1 as MNHEY and CDR2 as SVGAGI. The CDR3 DNA reads TGTGCCAGCAGTTACTCGGGCACTTCTAACTATGGCTACACCTTC. It yields the protein CASSYSGTSNYGYTF.

The chain employs TRBV7-8 and TRBJ2-5, with TRBD1 matching over 9 bases. After removal of 4 bases from V and 2 bases from J, the junction contained 8 bases not matched to a gene. There are 16 residues in the CDR3. Germline CDR1 and CDR2: SGHVS and FQNEAQ. CDR3 in amino acids: CASSSPGTGTQETQYF. CDR3 bases: TGTGCCAGCAGCTCCCCCGGGACAGGGACTCAAGAGACCCAGTACTTC.

The chain links TRBV6-1 to TRBJ1-2; D unclear. V lost 1 base to trimming and J lost 8 bases, with 11 bases between them. The CDR3 is 13 residues long. Germline CDR1 reads MNHNS; CDR2 reads SASEGT. This CDR3 is CASSEGAVGGYTF. The CDR3 bases are TGTGCCAGCAGTGAAGGGGCCGTAGGGGGCTACACCTTC.

The gene calls are TRBV25-1 and TRBJ1-4, with a possible D match to TRBD1 (6 bases). Trimming took off 6 bases at V and 7 bases at J, with 15 bases between the two ends. Germline V CDR1 and CDR2: MGHDK, SYGVNS. CDR3 size: 14 residues. Here the CDR3 reads CASRPQGGGEKLFF. The CDR3 region has the DNA TGTGCCAGCAGACCCCAAGGGGGAGGTGAAAAACTGTTTTTT. The whole variable domain, filled in from reference TRBV25-1 and TRBJ1-4, reads EADIYQTPRYLVIGTGKKITLECSQTMGHDKMYWYQQDPGMELHLIHYSYGVNSTEKGDLSSESTVSRIRTEHFPLTLESARPSHTSQYLCASRPQGGGEKLFFGSGTQLSVL.

The J gene is TRBJ1-5, the V gene TRBV2; no definite D call. Trimming took 4 bases from V and 6 from J, leaving 7 bases between them. The CDR3 is 12 amino acids. Germline V gene sequence: CDR1 SNHLY, CDR2 FYNNEI. The CDR3: CASSGNSQPQHF. The CDR3 region has the DNA TGTGCCAGCAGTGGAAACAGTCAGCCCCAGCATTTT.

The chain combines TRBV15 with TRBJ1-1, with TRBD1 as a possible D gene (5 bases). Germline V CDR1 and CDR2: LNHNV, YYDKDF (reference sequence). V was cut by 0 bases and J by 3 bases, with 8 bases left in between. CDR3 length: 14 residues. CDR3 residues: CATSRDGGYTEAFF. The CDR3 region has the DNA TGTGCCACCAGCAGAGATGGGGGGTACACTGAAGCTTTCTTT.

The count of this clone is one. This chain uses TRBV9 with TRBJ1-2; TRBD1 aligns across 7 bases. There are 15 residues in the CDR3. Per the germline V gene, CDR1 is SGDLS and CDR2 is YYNGEE. Unmatched junction bases numbered 12, after V lost 4 bases and J lost 6 bases. CDR3 nucleotides: TGTGCCAGCAGCATTAGACCGGGACAGTTAAATGGCTACACCTTC. Amino acids: CASSIRPGQLNGYTF.

The chain employs TRBV28 and TRBJ1-6, with 7 bases lining up with TRBD1. Germline V lookup: CDR1 MDHEN, CDR2 SYDVKM. CDR3 size: 15 residues. The ends lost 1 base at V and 14 bases at J; junction bases unmatched: 11. CDR3 region: CASSLSGTVTSTLHF. The CDR3 DNA reads as TGTGCCAGCAGTTTATCCGGGACAGTAACCAGTACCCTCCACTTT.

The chain employs TRBV5-1 and TRBJ1-5; 10 nucleotides match TRBD1. Germline CDR1 and CDR2: SGHRS and YFSETQ. V dropped 0 bases and J dropped 2; count of bases not matched to a gene: 2. CDR3 length: 16 amino acids. This CDR3 is CASSLAGTGGNQPQHF. The CDR3 DNA follows: TGCGCCAGCAGCTTGGCTGGGACAGGGGGCAATCAGCCCCAGCATTTT.

The J gene is TRBJ1-6, the V gene TRBV2; D ambiguous. The V end was cut by 9 bases, the J end by 8 bases, with 14 bases between. Germline V gives CDR1 SNHLY, CDR2 FYNNEI. The CDR3 has 13 amino acids. The CDR3 sequence: CASSSQADSPLHF. The CDR3 region has the DNA TGTGCCAGTTCCAGTCAAGCCGATTCACCCCTCCACTTT.

This clone appeared a few times. This sequence joins TRBV9 and TRBJ1-4, with no clear D. This CDR3 has 14 residues. V lost 0 bases and J 6 bases, leaving 9 bases between the germline ends. CDR1 and CDR2 from the germline V gene are SGDLS and YYNGEE. CDR3: CASSVAGADEKLFF. In DNA, the CDR3 is TGTGCCAGCAGCGTAGCTGGAGCAGATGAAAAACTGTTTTTT. Filled out from reference TRBV9 and TRBJ1-4, the complete variable domain reads DSGVTQTPKHLITATGQRVTLRCSPRSGDLSVYWYQQSLDQGLQFLIQYYNGEERAKGNILERFSAQQFPDLHSELNLSSLELGDSALYFCASSVAGADEKLFFGSGTQLSVL.

The rearrangement links TRBV9 to TRBJ1-5; no clear D gene. The CDR3 contains 13 residues. Trimming shortened V by 3 bases and J by 5 bases, and 9 bases separated the two germline ends. Germline-derived CDR1 and CDR2 are SGDLS and YYNGEE. The CDR3 bases are TGTGCCAGCAGCGCCGATTCCGATCAGCCCCAGCATTTT. It is translated as CASSADSDQPQHF.

This rearrangement joins TRBV5-8 to TRBJ1-1, with TRBD1 as a possible D gene (5 bases). V lost 4 bases and J 1 base, leaving 8 bases between the germline ends. Germline CDR1 SGHTS, CDR2 YDEGEE. This CDR3 has 13 residues. CDR3 bases: TGTGCCAGCAGCCAAGGACAGAACACTGAAGCTTTCTTT. Translation: CASSQGQNTEAFF.

J is TRBJ1-1 and V is TRBV7-9; D may be TRBD1 (5 bases). The CDR3 has 13 residues. CDR1 is SEHNR, CDR2 FQNEAQ, per germline (reference sequence). V dropped 4 bases and J dropped 1 base, with 7 bases sitting between them. The CDR3 loop is CASSSQENTEAFF. The DNA of the CDR3 is TGTGCCAGCAGCTCACAGGAGAACACTGAAGCTTTCTTT.

This sequence joins TRBV9 and TRBJ2-2, with D unclear. CDR3 length equals 12 residues. V shed 4 bases and J shed 7 bases, with 8 bases lying between them. Per the germline V gene, CDR1 is SGDLS and CDR2 is YYNGEE. The CDR3 region is CASSSLGGELFF. CDR3 coding DNA: TGTGCCAGCAGCTCTCTGGGCGGGGAGCTGTTTTTT.

V is TRBV7-6 and J is TRBJ1-3; possible D gene TRBD1, 6 bases. The CDR3 has 16 amino acids. The germline V and J ends were trimmed by 5 bases and 4 bases, with 18 bases remaining between them. Germline V gene lookup returns CDR1 SGHVS and CDR2 FNYEAQ. CDR3 protein: CASSPWGHGPGNTIYF. CDR3 DNA sequence: TGTGCCAGCAGCCCGTGGGGGCATGGGCCCGGAAACACCATATATTTT.

The J gene is TRBJ2-5, the V gene TRBV5-1, with TRBD1 identical over 9 bases. The V gene end was trimmed by 3 bases and the J gene end by 5 bases; junction bases not matched to a gene: 8. This CDR3 spans 15 amino acids. CDR1 and CDR2 from the germline V gene are SGHRS and YFSETQ. CDR3 coding DNA: TGCGCCAGCAGCTGGGGGGACAGGGCAGGCGAGACCCAGTACTTC. It encodes CASSWGDRAGETQYF.